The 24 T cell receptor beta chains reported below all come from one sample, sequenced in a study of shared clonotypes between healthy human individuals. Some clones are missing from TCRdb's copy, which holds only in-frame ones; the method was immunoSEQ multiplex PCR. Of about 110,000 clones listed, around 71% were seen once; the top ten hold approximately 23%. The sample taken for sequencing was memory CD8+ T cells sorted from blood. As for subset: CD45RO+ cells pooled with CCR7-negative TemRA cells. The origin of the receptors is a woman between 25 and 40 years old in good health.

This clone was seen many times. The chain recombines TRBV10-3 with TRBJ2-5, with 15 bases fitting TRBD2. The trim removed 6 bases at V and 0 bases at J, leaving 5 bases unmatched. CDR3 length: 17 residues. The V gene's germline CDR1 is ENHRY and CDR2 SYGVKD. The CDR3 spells CAISAGLAGGHQETQYF. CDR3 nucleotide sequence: TGTGCCATCAGCGCGGGACTAGCGGGAGGTCACCAAGAGACCCAGTACTTC.

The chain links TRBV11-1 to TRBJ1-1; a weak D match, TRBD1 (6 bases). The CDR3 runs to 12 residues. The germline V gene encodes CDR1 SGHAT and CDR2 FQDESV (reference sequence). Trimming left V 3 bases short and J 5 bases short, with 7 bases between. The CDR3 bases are TGTGCCAGCAGCTTGGGACAAACTGAAGCTTTCTTT. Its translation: CASSLGQTEAFF.

As DNA, the CDR3 is TGTGCCAGCAGTGATAGCGGGGGGCGAGAGACCCAGTACTTC. As protein: CASSDSGGRETQYF. This chain joins TRBV25-1 and TRBJ2-5; 10 bases agree with TRBD2. The germline V gene encodes CDR1 MGHDK and CDR2 SYGVNS. V was pared by 3 bases and J by 4 bases, with 2 bases of the junction left unmatched. This CDR3 has 14 amino acids.

DNA of the CDR3: TGTGCCAGCAGCACCCTGGGGCCCCCCTATGGCTACACCTTC. Residues: CASSTLGPPYGYTF. The genes are TRBV4-2 and TRBJ1-2; a possible D gene is TRBD1 (5 bases). Trimming pared 5 bases from V and 4 bases from J, leaving 14 bases between. The V gene's germline CDR1 is LGHNA and CDR2 YNFKEQ. This CDR3 is built from 14 residues.

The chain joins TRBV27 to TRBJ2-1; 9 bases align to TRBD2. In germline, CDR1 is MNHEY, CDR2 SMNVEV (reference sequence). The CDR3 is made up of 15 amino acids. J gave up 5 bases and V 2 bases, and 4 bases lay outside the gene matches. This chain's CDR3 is CASSLVLAGNNEQFF. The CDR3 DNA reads TGTGCCAGCAGTTTAGTCCTAGCGGGAAACAATGAGCAGTTCTTC.

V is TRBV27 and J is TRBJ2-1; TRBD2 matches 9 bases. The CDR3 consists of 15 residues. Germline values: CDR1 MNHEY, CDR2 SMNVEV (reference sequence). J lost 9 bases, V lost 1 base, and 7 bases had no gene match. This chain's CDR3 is CASSLFLAGIGEQFF. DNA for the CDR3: TGTGCCAGCAGTTTATTTCTAGCGGGAATTGGTGAGCAGTTCTTC.

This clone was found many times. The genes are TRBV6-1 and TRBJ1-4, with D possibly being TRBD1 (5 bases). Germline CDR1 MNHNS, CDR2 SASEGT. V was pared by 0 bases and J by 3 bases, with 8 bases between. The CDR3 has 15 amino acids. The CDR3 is CASSEAAGSNEKLFF. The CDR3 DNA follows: TGTGCCAGCAGTGAAGCCGCAGGGTCTAATGAAAAACTGTTTTTT.

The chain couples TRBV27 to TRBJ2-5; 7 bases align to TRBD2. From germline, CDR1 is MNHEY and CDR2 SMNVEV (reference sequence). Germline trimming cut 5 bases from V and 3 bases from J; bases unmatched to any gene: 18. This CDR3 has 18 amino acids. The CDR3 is CASSPIKPTSREEETQYF. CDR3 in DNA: TGTGCCAGCAGTCCCATAAAGCCGACTAGCCGGGAGGAAGAGACCCAGTACTTC.

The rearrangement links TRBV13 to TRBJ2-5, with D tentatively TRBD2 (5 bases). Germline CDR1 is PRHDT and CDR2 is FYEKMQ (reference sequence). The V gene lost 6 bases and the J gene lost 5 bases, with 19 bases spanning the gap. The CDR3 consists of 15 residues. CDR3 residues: CASRHTPGVWETQYF. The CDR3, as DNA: TGTGCCAGCAGACATACCCCCGGGGTTTGGGAGACCCAGTACTTC.

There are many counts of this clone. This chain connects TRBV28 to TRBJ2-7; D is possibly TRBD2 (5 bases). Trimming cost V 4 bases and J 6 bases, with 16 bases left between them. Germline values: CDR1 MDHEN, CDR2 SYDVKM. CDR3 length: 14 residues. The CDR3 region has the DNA TGTGCCAGCAGTTCCTTTCGGGGAATCGGCGAGCAGTACTTC. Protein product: CASSSFRGIGEQYF. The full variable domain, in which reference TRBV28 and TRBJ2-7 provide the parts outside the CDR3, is DVKVTQSSRYLVKRTGEKVFLECVQDMDHENMFWYRQDPGLGLRLIYFSYDVKMKEKGDIPEGYSVSREKKERFSLILESASTNQTSMYLCASSSFRGIGEQYFGPGTRLTVT.

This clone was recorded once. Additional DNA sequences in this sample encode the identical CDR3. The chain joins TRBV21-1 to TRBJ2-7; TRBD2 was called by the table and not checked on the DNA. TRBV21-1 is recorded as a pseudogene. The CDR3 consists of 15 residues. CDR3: CASSKDGQDSSEQYF. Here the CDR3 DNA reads TGTGCCAGCAGCAAAGACGGGCAGGACTCGAGCGAGCAGTACTTC.

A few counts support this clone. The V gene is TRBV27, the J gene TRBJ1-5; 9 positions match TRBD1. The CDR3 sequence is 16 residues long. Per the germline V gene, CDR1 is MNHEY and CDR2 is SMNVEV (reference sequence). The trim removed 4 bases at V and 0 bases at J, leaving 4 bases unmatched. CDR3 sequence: CASSSTGGYSNQPQHF. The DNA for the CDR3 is TGTGCCAGCAGTTCCACAGGGGGCTATAGCAATCAGCCCCAGCATTTT.

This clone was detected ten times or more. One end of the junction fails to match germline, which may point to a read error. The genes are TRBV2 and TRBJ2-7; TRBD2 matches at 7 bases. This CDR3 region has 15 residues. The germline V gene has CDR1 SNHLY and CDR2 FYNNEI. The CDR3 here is CASREAWGGTYEQYF. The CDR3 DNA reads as TGTGCCAGCAGGGAAGCTTGGGGGGGGACCTACGAGCAGTACTTC.

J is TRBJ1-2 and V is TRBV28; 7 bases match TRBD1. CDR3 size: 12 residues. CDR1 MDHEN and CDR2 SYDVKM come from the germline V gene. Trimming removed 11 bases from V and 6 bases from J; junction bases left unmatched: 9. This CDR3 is CAVRQGRNGYTF. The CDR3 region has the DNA TGTGCCGTCAGACAGGGAAGGAATGGCTACACCTTC.

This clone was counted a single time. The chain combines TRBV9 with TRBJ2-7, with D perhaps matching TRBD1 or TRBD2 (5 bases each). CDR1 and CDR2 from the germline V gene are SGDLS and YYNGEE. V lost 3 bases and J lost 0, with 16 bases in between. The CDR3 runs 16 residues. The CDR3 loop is CASSEWDEPHSYEQYF. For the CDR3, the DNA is TGTGCCAGCAGCGAGTGGGACGAACCCCACTCCTACGAGCAGTACTTC.

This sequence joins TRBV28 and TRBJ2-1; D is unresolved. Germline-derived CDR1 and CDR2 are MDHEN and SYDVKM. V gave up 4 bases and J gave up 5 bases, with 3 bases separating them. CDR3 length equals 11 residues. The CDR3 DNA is TGTGCCAGCAGTTCTAACAATGAGCAGTTCTTC. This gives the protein CASSSNNEQFF.

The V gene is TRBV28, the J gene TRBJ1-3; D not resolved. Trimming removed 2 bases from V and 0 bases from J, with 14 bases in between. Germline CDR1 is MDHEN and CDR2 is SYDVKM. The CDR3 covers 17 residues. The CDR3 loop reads CASSLRSLGVSGNTIYF. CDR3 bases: TGTGCCAGCAGTTTACGGTCTCTGGGAGTCTCTGGAAACACCATATATTTT.

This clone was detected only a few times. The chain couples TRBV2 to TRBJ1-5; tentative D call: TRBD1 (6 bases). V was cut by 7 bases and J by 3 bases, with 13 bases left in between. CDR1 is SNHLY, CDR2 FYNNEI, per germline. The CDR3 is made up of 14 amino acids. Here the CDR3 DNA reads TGTGCCAGCAATCCAGGGGCTATCAATCAGCCCCAGCATTTT. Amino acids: CASNPGAINQPQHF.

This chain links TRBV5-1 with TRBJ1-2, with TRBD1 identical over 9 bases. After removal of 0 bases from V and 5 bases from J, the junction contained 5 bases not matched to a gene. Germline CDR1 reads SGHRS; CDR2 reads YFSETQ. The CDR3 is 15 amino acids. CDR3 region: CASSLAGTGSYGYTF. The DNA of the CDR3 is TGCGCCAGCAGCTTGGCCGGGACAGGGTCATATGGCTACACCTTC.

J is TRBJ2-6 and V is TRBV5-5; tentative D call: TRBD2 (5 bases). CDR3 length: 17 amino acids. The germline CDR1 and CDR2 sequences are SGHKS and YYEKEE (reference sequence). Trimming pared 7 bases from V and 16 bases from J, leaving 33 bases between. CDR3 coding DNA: TGTGCCAGCGGAGGAAATGTCCGCACAAAGTCGGGCCAACGTCTGACTTTC. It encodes CASGGNVRTKSGQRLTF.

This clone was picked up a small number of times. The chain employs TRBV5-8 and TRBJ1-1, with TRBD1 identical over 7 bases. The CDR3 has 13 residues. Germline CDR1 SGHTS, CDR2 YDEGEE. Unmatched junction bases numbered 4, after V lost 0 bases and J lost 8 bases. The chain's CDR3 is CASSLGQGWEAFF. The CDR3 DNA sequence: TGTGCCAGCAGCTTGGGACAGGGATGGGAAGCTTTCTTT.

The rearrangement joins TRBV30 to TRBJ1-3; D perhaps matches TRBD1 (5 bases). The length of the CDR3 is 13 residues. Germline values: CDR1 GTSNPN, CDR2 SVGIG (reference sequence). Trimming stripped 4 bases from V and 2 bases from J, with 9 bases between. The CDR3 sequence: CAWKRGTGNTIYF. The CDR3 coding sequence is TGTGCCTGGAAAAGGGGCACTGGAAACACCATATATTTT.

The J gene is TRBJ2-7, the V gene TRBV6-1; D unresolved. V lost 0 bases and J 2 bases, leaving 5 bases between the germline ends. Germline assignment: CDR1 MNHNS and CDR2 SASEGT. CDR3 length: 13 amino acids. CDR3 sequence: CASSEAGTYEQYF. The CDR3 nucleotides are TGTGCCAGCAGTGAAGCAGGGACCTACGAGCAGTACTTC.

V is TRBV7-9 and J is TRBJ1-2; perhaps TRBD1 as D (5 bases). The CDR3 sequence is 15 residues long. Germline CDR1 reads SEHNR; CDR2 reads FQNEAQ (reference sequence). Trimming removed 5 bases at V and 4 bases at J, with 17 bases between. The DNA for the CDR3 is TGTGCCAGCAGCGCGATCAAGGGGCTAATCTATGGCTACACCTTC. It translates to CASSAIKGLIYGYTF.